The 9 T cell receptor beta chains in this list originate from one sample, sequenced in a study of shared clonotypes between healthy human individuals. Profiled with immunoSEQ multiplex PCR; TCRdb holds only in-frame clones, not every one. This sample has about 490,000 clones, with over 70% found just once. Sequenced: PBMCs. Receptors originate from a woman in her forties in good health. Some clones in this sample may be carry-over from other donors' samples.

This clone has only a few counts. V usage is TRBV9 and J usage is TRBJ1-1; D is undetermined. With 0 bases removed from V and 0 bases from J, the gap between germline ends came to 6 bases. Germline values: CDR1 SGDLS, CDR2 YYNGEE. The CDR3 has 14 amino acids. Here the CDR3 DNA reads TGTGCCAGCAGCGTAGATCGGATGAACACTGAAGCTTTCTTT. It yields the protein CASSVDRMNTEAFF.

The gene calls are TRBV5-1 and TRBJ1-1; D might be TRBD1 (6 bases). The CDR3 consists of 18 residues. Germline-derived CDR1 and CDR2 are SGHRS and YFSETQ. Trimming cost V 4 bases and J 5 bases, with 27 bases left between them. This CDR3 is CASSPEAGTIRVFTEAFF. Here the CDR3 DNA reads TGCGCCAGCAGCCCCGAGGCGGGGACAATTCGGGTTTTTACTGAAGCTTTCTTT.

The chain carries TRBV7-8 and TRBJ2-1; TRBD2 matches 15 bases. The V gene end was trimmed by 5 bases and the J gene end by 8 bases; junction bases not matched to a gene: 4. The CDR3 extends over 15 amino acids. CDR1 is SGHVS and CDR2 is FQNEAQ in the germline V gene. The CDR3 DNA reads as TGTGCCAGCAGCCAAGGGACTAGCGGGGGGTATGAGCAGTTCTTC. This sequence encodes CASSQGTSGGYEQFF.

The chain joins TRBV7-6 to TRBJ1-5, with 8 nucleotides matching TRBD1. Germline loops: CDR1 SGHVS, CDR2 FNYEAQ. This CDR3 has 16 amino acids. The V segment lost 3 bases and the J segment 3 bases; nucleotides outside the gene matches: 7. CDR3 sequence reads: CASSLSPRGHNQPQHF. CDR3 nucleotides: TGTGCCAGCAGCTTGAGCCCCAGGGGGCACAATCAGCCCCAGCATTTT.

As concerns this clone: Within the sample, other DNA sequences also encode this same CDR3. This sequence joins TRBV11-2 and TRBJ1-3; no firm D call. Germline V gene lookup returns CDR1 SGHAT and CDR2 FQNNGV. The CDR3 extends over 15 amino acids. The V end lost 1 base, the J end lost 0 bases, and 7 bases lay between the germline ends. CDR3 sequence (DNA): TGTGCCAGCAGCTTAGTGGGATTCTCTGGAAACACCATATATTTT. Protein: CASSLVGFSGNTIYF.

In regard to this clone: A much larger clonotype is one base distant, so this may be a read error. The chain links TRBV2 to TRBJ2-5; D gene unclear. V lost 6 bases and J lost 3, with 5 bases in between. The CDR3 is made up of 11 amino acids. CDR1 and CDR2 (germline): SNHLY, FYNNEI. The CDR3: CASSTEETQYF. CDR3 coding DNA: TGTGCCAGCAGCACAGAAGAGACCCAGTACTTC.

The genes are TRBV18 and TRBJ2-1; the D gene is possibly TRBD1 (6 bases). Trimming stripped 2 bases from V and 5 bases from J, with 13 bases between. Germline V gives CDR1 KGHSH, CDR2 LQKENI. The CDR3 has 15 amino acids. The DNA for the CDR3 is TGTGCCAGCTCACCATGGGCAGGGGCCAACAATGAGCAGTTCTTC. Its protein product is CASSPWAGANNEQFF.

The genes are TRBV5-1 and TRBJ1-5; D is undetermined. The germline V gene encodes CDR1 SGHRS and CDR2 YFSETQ. This CDR3 spans 14 amino acids. V was pared by 0 bases and J by 7 bases, with 11 bases between. The CDR3 loop reads CASSLEAAGQPQHF. The CDR3 DNA follows: TGCGCCAGCAGCTTGGAAGCCGCGGGGCAGCCCCAGCATTTT.

The chain recombines TRBV6-6 with TRBJ1-1; D is ambiguous. V was cut by 2 bases and J by 7 bases, with 11 bases left in between. The CDR3 covers 13 residues. Looked up from germline, CDR1 is MNHNY and CDR2 is SVGAGI (reference sequence). This chain's CDR3 is CASSYVGGSEAFF. In nucleotides, the CDR3 is TGTGCCAGCAGTTACGTTGGTGGTAGTGAAGCTTTCTTT.